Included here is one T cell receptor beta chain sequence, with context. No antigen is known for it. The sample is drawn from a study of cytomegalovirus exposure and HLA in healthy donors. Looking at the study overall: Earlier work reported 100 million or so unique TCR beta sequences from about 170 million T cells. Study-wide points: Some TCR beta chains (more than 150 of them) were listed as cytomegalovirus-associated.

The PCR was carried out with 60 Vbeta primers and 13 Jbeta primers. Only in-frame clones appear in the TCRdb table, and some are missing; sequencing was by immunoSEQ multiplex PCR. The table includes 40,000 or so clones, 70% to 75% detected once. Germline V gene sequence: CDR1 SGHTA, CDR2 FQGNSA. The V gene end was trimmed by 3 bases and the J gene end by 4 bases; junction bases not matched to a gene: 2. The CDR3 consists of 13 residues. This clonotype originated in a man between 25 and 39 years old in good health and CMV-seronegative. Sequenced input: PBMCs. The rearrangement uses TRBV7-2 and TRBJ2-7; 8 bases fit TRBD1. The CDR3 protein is CASSFDRGYEQYF. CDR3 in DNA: TGTGCCAGCAGCTTTGACAGGGGTTACGAGCAGTACTTC.